The table lists the clone carrying this TCR beta chain with a count of one. This record comes from a study of blood T cell repertoires in COVID-19. Study context: Samples of COVID-19 (acute and convalescent) were obtained from the United States, Italy and Spain. Sources were T cells, B-cell-depleted T cells, or PBMCs; the material itself was cDNA or gDNA.

Authors' data handling: Cell counts per sample came from amplifying reference gene primers. Produced via immunoSEQ multiplex PCR; TCRdb's table is partial and in-frame only. The V and J calls and clone size come from that table; D and trimming were worked out from the DNA. The sample has about 120,000 clones; roughly 82% are singletons. This TCR was recovered from a human donor in a cohort sampled during active COVID-19. Sequenced sample: peripheral blood.

The CDR3 loop reads CASSYWGQGGREAFF. In nucleotides, the CDR3 is TGTGCCAGCAGCTACTGGGGACAGGGAGGTCGTGAAGCTTTCTTT. The V gene is TRBV11-2, the J gene TRBJ1-1; 9 positions match TRBD1. With V trimmed by 4 bases and J by 7 bases, 10 bases remained unmatched. Germline V lookup: CDR1 SGHAT, CDR2 FQNNGV. This CDR3 region has 15 residues.